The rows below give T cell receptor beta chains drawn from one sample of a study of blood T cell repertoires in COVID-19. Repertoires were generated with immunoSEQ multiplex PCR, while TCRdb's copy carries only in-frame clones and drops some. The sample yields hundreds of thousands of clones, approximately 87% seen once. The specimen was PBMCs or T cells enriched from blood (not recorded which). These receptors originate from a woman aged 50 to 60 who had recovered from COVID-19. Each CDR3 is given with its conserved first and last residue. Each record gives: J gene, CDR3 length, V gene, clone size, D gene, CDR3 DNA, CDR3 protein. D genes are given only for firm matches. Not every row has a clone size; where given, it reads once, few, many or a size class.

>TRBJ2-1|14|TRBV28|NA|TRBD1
TGTGCCAGCATACGGGACAGGAGATACAATGAGCAGTTCTTC
CASIRDRRYNEQFF
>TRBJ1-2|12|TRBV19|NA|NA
TGTGCCAGTAGTTTTAGAAACTATGGCTACACCTTC
CASSFRNYGYTF
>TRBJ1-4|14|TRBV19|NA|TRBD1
TGTGCCAGTCGGAAACAGGGGCAGGGTGAAAAACTGTTTTTT
CASRKQGQGEKLFF
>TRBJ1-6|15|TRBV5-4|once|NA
TGTGCCAGCAGCTCGTCCGGGACTTTGAATTCACCCCTCCACTTT
CASSSSGTLNSPLHF
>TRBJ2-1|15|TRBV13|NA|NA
TGTGCCAGCAGCTTAGCGTCTAGACCCAACAATGAGCAGTTCTTC
CASSLASRPNNEQFF
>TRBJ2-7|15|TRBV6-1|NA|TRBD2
TGTGCCAGCAGTGAAGCACGGGGGGGCACCTACGAGCAGTACTTC
CASSEARGGTYEQYF
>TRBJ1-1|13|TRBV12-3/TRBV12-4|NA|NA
TGTGCCAGCAGCACAGACCTAAACACTGAAGCTTTCTTT
CASSTDLNTEAFF
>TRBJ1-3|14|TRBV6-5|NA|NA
TGTGCCAGCAGGACCAGGGACTCTGGAAACACCATATATTTT
CASRTRDSGNTIYF
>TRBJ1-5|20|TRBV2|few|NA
TGTGCCAGCCGCCGAGGTGGTCCAGCAGGGAGGATCTTTCGGAATCAGCCCCAGCATTTT
CASRRGGPAGRIFRNQPQHF
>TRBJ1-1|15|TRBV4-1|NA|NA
TGCGCCAGCAGCCAAGCTTTGGCACGAAAGGAGGAAGCTTTCTTT
CASSQALARKEEAFF
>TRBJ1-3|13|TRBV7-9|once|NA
TGTGCCAGCGTTCGGGGCTCTGGAAACACCATATATTTT
CASVRGSGNTIYF
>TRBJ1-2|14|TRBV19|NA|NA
TGTGCCAGTAGTACGCCGACGGAGAACTATGGCTACACCTTC
CASSTPTENYGYTF
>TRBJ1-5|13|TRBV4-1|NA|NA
TGCGCCAGCAGCCAAGATCCGGGTCAGCCCCAGCATTTT
CASSQDPGQPQHF
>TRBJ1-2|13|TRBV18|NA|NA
TGTGCCAGCTCACCTGGGCAGACCGATGGCTACACCTTC
CASSPGQTDGYTF
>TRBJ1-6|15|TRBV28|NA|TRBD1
TGTGCCAGCAGTTCGACAGGGTGGGTTAATTCACCCCTCCACTTT
CASSSTGWVNSPLHF
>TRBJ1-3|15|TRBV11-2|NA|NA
TGTGCCAGCAGCTTAGTCGTGACACAAGGAAACACCATATATTTT
CASSLVVTQGNTIYF
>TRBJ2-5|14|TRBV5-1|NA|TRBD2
TGCGCCAGCAGCTTCGCGGGGGGTAGGGAGACCCAGTACTTC
CASSFAGGRETQYF
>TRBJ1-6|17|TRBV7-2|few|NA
TGTGCCAGCAGCTTGGTAGGGTGGAGATCGGGGAATTCACCCCTCCACTTT
CASSLVGWRSGNSPLHF
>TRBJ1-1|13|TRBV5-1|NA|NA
TGCGCCAGCAGCTCCGCTATCGACACTGAAGCTTTCTTT
CASSSAIDTEAFF
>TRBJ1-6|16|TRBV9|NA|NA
TGTGCCAGCAGCTTCACGGGGACATTGGGTAATTCACCCCTCCACTTT
CASSFTGTLGNSPLHF
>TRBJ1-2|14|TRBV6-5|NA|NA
TGTGCCAGCAGTTTCGGGATCCTGGGTTATGGCTACACCTTC
CASSFGILGYGYTF
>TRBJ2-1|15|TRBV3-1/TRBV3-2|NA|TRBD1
TGTGCCAGCAGCCAACCTGGGACAGTTAACAATGAGCAGTTCTTC
CASSQPGTVNNEQFF
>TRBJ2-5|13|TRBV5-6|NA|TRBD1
TGTGCCAGCAGCGAGTCTCACAGGGGCGGCCAGTACTTC
CASSESHRGGQYF
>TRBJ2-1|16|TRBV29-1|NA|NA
TGCAGCGTTGGAGAGGCAGGGGAAAGCTCCTACAATGAGCAGTTCTTC
CSVGEAGESSYNEQFF
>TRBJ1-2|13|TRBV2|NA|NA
TGTGCCAGCAGTGGGGCGGGGCCGAGGGGCTACACCTTC
CASSGAGPRGYTF
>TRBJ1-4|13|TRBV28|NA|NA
TGTGCCAGCAGAGCAGGTCTTTCCGAAAAACTGTTTTTT
CASRAGLSEKLFF
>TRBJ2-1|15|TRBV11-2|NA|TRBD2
TGTGCCAGCAGCACGGGGCGGGGGAACTACAATGAGCAGTTCTTC
CASSTGRGNYNEQFF